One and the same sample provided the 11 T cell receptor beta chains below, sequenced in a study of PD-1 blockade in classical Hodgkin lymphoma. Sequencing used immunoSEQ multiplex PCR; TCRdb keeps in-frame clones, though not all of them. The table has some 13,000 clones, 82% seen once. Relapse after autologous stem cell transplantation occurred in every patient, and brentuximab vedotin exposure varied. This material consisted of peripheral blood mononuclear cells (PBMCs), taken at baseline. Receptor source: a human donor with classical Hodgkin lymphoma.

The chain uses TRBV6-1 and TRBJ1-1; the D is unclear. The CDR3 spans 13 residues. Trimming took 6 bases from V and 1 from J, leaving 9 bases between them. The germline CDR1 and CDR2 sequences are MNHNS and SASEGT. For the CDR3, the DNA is TGTGCCAGCAGGGCATCGGAGAACACTGAAGCTTTCTTT. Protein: CASRASENTEAFF.

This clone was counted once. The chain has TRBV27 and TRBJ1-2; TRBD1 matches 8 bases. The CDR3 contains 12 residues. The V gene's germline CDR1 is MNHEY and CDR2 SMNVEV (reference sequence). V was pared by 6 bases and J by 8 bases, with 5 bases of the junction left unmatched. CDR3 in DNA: TGTGCCAGCAGCCAGGGGGCAGGAGGCTACACCTTC. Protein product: CASSQGAGGYTF.

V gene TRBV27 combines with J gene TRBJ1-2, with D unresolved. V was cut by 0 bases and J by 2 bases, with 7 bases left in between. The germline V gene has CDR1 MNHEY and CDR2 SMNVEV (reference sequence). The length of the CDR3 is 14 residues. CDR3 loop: CASSLSGRNYGYTF. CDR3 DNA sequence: TGTGCCAGCAGTTTATCGGGGAGAAACTATGGCTACACCTTC.

CDR3 loop: CASSVTSGGDIDTQYF. In DNA form, the CDR3 reads TGTGCCAGCAGCGTCACTAGCGGGGGAGACATAGATACGCAGTATTTT. The chain uses TRBV9 and TRBJ2-3; 11 bases agree with TRBD2. With V trimmed by 2 bases and J by 5 bases, 7 bases remained unmatched. The CDR3 is 16 amino acids. Germline V gene sequence: CDR1 SGDLS, CDR2 YYNGEE. Full variable domain (outside the CDR3, taken from reference TRBV9 and TRBJ2-3): DSGVTQTPKHLITATGQRVTLRCSPRSGDLSVYWYQQSLDQGLQFLIQYYNGEERAKGNILERFSAQQFPDLHSELNLSSLELGDSALYFCASSVTSGGDIDTQYFGPGTRLTVL.

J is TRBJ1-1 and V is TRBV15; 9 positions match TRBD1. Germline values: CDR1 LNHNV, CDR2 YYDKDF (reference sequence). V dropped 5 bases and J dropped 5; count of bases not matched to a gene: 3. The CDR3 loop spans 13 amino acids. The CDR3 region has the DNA TGTGCCACCAGCTTCGGGACAGGGACTGAAGCTTTCTTT. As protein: CATSFGTGTEAFF.

CDR3 protein: CASTLTGLADQETQYF. CDR3 nucleotides: TGTGCCAGCACCCTCACTGGCCTAGCGGACCAAGAGACCCAGTACTTC. The genes are TRBV21-1 and TRBJ2-5; TRBD2, the table's D call, was not compared with the DNA. TRBV21-1 is noted as a pseudogene. This CDR3 contains 16 residues.

The CDR3 sequence: CASSQRWDRASYEQYF. CDR3 sequence (DNA): TGCGCCAGCAGCCAGAGGTGGGACAGGGCATCCTACGAGCAGTACTTC. The chain links TRBV4-3 to TRBJ2-7, with TRBD1 matching 9 bases. Germline CDR1 reads LGHNA; CDR2 reads YSLEER. V gave up 3 bases and J gave up 1 base; unmatched junction bases: 7. The CDR3 covers 16 residues.

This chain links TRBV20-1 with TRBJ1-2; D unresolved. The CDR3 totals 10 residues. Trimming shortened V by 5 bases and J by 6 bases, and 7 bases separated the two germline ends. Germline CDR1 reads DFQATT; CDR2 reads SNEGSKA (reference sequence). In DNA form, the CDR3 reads TGCAGTGCTCAGAAAAATGGCTACACCTTC. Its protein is CSAQKNGYTF.

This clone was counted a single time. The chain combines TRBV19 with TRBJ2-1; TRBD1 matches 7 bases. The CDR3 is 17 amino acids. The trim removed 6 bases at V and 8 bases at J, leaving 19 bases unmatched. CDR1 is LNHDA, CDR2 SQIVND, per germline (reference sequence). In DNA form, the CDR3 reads TGTGCCAGTAGCCGATCCCTTACAGGGGATTTCCGCGATGAGCAGTTCTTC. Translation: CASSRSLTGDFRDEQFF.

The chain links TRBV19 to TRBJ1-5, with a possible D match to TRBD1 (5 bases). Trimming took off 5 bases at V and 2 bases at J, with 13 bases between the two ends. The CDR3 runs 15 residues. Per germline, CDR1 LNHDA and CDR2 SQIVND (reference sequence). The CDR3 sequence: CASSWGVAGNQPQHF. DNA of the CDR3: TGTGCCAGTAGTTGGGGGGTGGCGGGCAATCAGCCCCAGCATTTT.

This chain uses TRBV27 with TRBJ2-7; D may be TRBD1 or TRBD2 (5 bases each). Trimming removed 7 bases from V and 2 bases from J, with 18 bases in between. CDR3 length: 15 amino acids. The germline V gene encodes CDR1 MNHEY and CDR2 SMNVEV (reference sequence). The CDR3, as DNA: TGTGCCAGCAAAATAGGTACTAAGGGACCCTACGAGCAGTACTTC. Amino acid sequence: CASKIGTKGPYEQYF.